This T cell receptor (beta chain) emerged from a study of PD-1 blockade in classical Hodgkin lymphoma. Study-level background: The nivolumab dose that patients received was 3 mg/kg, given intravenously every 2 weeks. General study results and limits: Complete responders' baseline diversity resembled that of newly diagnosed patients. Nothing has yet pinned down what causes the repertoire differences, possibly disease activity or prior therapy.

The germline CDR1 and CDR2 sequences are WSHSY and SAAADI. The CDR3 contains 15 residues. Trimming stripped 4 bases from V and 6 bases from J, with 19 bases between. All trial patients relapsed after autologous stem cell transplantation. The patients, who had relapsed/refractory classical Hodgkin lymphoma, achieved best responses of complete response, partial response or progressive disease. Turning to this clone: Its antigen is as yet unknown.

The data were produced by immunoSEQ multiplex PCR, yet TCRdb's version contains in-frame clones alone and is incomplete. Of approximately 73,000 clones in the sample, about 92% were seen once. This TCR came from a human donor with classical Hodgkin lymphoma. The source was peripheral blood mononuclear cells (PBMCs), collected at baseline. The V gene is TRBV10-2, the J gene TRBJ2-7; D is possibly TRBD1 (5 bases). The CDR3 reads CASSVVHQGVVEQYF. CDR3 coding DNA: TGCGCCAGCAGTGTCGTGCATCAGGGCGTAGTCGAGCAGTACTTC.